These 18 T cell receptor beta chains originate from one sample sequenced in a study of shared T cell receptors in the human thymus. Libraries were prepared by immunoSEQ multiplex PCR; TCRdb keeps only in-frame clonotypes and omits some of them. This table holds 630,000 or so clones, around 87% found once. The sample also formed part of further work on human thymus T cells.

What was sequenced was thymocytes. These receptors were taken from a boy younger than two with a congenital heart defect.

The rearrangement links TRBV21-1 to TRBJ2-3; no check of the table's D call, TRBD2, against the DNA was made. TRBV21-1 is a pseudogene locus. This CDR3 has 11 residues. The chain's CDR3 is CASHGGDTQYF. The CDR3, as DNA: TGTGCCAGCCATGGAGGGGATACGCAGTATTTT.

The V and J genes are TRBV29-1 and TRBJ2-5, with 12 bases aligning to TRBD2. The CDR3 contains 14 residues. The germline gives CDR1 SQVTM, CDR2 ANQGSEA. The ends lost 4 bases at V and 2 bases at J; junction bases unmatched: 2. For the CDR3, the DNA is TGCAGCGTTGGACTAGCGGGGGCTCAAGAGACCCAGTACTTC. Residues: CSVGLAGAQETQYF.

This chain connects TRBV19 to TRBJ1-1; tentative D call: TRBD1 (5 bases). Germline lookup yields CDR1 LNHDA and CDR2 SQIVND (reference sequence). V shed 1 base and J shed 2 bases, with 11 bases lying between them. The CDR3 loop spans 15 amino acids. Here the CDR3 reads CASSIARAPNTEAFF. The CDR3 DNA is TGTGCCAGTAGTATAGCCAGGGCGCCTAACACTGAAGCTTTCTTT.

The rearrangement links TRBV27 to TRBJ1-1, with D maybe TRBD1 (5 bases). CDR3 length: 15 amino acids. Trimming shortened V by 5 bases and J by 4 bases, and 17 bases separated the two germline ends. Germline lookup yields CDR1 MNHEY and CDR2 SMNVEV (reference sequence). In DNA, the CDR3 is TGTGCCAGCAGTAAACGAAGTGGGGCGTCCACTGAAGCTTTCTTT. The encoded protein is CASSKRSGASTEAFF.

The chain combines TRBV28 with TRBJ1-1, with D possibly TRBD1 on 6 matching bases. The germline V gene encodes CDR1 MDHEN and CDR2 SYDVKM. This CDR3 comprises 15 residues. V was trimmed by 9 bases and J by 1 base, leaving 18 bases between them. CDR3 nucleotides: TGTGCCAGTTTGACAGGTGGACATAGGAACACTGAAGCTTTCTTT. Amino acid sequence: CASLTGGHRNTEAFF.

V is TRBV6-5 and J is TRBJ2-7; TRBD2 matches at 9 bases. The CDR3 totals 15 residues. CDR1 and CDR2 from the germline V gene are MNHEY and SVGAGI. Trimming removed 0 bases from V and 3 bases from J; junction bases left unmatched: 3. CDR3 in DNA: TGTGCCAGCAGTTACTCGCAGCGGGGGGACTACGAGCAGTACTTC. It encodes CASSYSQRGDYEQYF.

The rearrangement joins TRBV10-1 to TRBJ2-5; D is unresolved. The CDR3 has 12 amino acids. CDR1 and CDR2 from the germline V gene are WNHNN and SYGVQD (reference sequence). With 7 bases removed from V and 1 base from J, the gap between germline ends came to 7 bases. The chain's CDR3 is CASKQIQETQYF. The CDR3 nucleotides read TGCGCCAGCAAACAGATCCAAGAGACCCAGTACTTC.

The CDR3 sequence is CASSGNGQGQETQYF. The CDR3 DNA reads TGCGCCAGCAGTGGGAACGGACAGGGCCAAGAGACCCAGTACTTC. The chain couples TRBV10-1 to TRBJ2-5; 8 bases match TRBD1. CDR3 length: 15 residues. Germline-derived CDR1 and CDR2 are WNHNN and SYGVQD (reference sequence). V dropped 4 bases and J dropped 1; count of bases not matched to a gene: 5.

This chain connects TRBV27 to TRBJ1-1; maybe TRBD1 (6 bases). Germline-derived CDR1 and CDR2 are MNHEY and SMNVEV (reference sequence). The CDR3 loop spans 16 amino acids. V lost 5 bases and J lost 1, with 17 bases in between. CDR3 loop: CASSPHRVGKNTEAFF. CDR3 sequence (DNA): TGTGCCAGCAGTCCCCACAGGGTAGGCAAGAACACTGAAGCTTTCTTT.

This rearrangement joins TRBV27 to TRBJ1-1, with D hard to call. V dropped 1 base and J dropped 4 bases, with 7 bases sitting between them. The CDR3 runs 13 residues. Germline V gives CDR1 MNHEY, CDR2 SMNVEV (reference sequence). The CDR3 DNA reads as TGTGCCAGCAGTTTATGGCCGGGCACTGAAGCTTTCTTT. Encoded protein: CASSLWPGTEAFF.

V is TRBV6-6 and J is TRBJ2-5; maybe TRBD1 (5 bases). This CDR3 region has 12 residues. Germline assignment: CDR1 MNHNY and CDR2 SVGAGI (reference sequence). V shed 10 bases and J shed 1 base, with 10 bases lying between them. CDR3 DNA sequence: TGTGCCACTTGGGGCAGCCAAGAGACCCAGTACTTC. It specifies CATWGSQETQYF.

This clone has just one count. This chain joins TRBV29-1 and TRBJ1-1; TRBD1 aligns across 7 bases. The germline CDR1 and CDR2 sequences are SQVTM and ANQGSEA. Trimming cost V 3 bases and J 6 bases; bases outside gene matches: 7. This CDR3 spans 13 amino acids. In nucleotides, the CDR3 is TGCAGCGTTGAGCCAGGGGGAACGGCTGAAGCTTTCTTT. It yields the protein CSVEPGGTAEAFF.

The CDR3 DNA sequence: TGTGCCAGCAGTCCCCCCGGTCCGGGACTAGCTAACCCAAGCTCCTACGAGCAGTACTTC. Translating it yields CASSPPGPGLANPSSYEQYF. The gene calls are TRBV27 and TRBJ2-7, with 9 bases fitting TRBD2. The J segment lost 0 bases and the V segment lost 5 bases, leaving 20 bases of the junction unmatched. CDR3 length: 20 amino acids. Germline V CDR1 and CDR2: MNHEY, SMNVEV (reference sequence).

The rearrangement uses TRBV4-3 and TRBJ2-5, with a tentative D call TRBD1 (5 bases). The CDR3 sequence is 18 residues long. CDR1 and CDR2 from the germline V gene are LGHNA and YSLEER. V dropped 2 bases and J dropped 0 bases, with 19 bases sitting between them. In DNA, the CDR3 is TGCGCCAGCAGCCAAAAAAGGGGTGAAAGACCGTACCAAGAGACCCAGTACTTC. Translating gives CASSQKRGERPYQETQYF.

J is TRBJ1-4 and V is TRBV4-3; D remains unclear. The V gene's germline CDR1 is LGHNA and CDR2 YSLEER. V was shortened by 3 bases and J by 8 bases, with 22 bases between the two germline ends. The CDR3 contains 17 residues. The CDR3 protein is CASSQHESLEVGEKLFF. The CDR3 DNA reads TGCGCCAGCAGCCAGCACGAGTCATTGGAGGTAGGCGAAAAACTGTTTTTT.

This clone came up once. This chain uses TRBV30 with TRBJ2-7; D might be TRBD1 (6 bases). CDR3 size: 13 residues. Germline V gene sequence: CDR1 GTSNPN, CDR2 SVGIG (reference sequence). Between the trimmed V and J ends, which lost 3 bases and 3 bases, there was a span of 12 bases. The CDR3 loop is CAWSDRRHYEQYF. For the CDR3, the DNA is TGTGCCTGGAGCGACAGGCGACACTACGAGCAGTACTTC. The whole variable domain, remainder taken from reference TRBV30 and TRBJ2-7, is SQTIHQWPATLVQPVGSPLSLECTVEGTSNPNLYWYRQAAGRGLQLLFYSVGIGQISSEVPQNLSASRPQDRQFILSSKKLLLSDSGFYLCAWSDRRHYEQYFGPGTRLTVT.

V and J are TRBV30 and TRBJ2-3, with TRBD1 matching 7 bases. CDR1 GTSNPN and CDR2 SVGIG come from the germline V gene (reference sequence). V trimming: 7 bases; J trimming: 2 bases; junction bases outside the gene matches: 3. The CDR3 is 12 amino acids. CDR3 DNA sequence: TGTGCCTACAGGGGTCACACAGATACGCAGTATTTT. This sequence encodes CAYRGHTDTQYF.

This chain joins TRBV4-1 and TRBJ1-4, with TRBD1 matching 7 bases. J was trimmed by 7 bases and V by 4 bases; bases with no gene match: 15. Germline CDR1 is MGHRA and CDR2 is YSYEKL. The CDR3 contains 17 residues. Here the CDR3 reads CASSRTAAGQRGEKLFF. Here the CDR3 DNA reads TGCGCCAGCAGCCGCACCGCTGCGGGACAGAGGGGTGAAAAACTGTTTTTT.